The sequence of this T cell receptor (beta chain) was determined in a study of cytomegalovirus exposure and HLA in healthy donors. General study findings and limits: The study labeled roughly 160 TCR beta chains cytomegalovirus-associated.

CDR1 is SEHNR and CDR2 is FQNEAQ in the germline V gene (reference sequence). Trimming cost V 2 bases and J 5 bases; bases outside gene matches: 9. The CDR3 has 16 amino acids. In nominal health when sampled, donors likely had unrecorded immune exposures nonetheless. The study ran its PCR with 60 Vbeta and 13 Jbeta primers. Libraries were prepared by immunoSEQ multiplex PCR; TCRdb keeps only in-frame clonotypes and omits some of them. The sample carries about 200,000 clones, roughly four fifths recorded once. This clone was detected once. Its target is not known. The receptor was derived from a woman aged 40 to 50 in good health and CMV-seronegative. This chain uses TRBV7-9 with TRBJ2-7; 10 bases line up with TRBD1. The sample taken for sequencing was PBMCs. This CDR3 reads CASSLLGDRGAHEQYF. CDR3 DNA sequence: TGTGCCAGCAGCTTACTGGGGGACAGGGGTGCCCACGAGCAGTACTTC. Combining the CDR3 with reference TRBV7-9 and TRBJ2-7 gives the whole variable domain DTGVSQNPRHKITKRGQNVTFRCDPISEHNRLYWYRQTLGQGPEFLTYFQNEAQLEKSRLLSDRFSAERPKGSFSTLEIQRTEQGDSAMYLCASSLLGDRGAHEQYFGPGTRLTVT.